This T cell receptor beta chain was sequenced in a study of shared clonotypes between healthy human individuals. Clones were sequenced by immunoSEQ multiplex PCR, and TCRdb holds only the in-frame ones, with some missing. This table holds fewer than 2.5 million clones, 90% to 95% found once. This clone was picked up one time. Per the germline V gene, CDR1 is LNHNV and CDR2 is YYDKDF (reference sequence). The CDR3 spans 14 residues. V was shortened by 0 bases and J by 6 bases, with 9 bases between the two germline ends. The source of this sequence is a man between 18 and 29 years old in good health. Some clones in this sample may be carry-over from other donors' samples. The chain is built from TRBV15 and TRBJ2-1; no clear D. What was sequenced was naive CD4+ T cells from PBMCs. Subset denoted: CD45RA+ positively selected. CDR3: CATSRDLVGNEQFF. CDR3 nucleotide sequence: TGTGCCACCAGCAGAGATCTAGTAGGCAATGAGCAGTTCTTC.